This T cell receptor (beta chain) derives from a study of blood T cell repertoires in COVID-19. Study-wide context: Donors in the United States, Italy and Spain gave samples during acute or convalescent COVID-19. PBMCs, B-cell-depleted T cells, or T cells were the source of the cDNA or gDNA that made up the material.

The authors' processing: Amplified reference gene primers provided the basis for estimating nucleated cell counts. Data came from immunoSEQ multiplex PCR; TCRdb stores just in-frame clones and leaves some out. V, J and clone size were drawn from that table, and D and trimming were deduced from the DNA. The sample lists 30,000 to 45,000 clones; roughly 87% were seen once. The ends were cut back, 11 bases at V and 4 bases at J, with 12 bases in the middle. The CDR3 spans 12 residues. There are a few counts of this clone. This sequence was found in a human donor in a cohort sampled during active COVID-19. Sequences were obtained from peripheral blood. The V gene is TRBV12-3 or TRBV12-4, the J gene TRBJ1-3; TRBD1 is a possible D gene (5 bases). The CDR3 sequence is CAGGTLGNTIYF. The CDR3 nucleotides are TGTGCCGGCGGGACCCTCGGAAACACCATATATTTT.